Listed here are 23 T cell receptor beta chains from one sample, sequenced in a study of blood T cell repertoires in COVID-19. Data came from immunoSEQ multiplex PCR; TCRdb stores just in-frame clones and leaves some out. The sample lists roughly 240,000 clones; almost 85% were seen once. The sample comprised peripheral blood. These receptors were taken from a woman of 80 years or more with acute or convalescent COVID-19.

The chain links TRBV18 to TRBJ2-1, with a weak D call TRBD1 (6 bases). The CDR3 is 14 residues long. CDR1 KGHSH and CDR2 LQKENI come from the germline V gene. V was pared by 3 bases and J by 9 bases, with 15 bases between. The CDR3 region is CASSPSMTGTEQFF. CDR3 nucleotides: TGTGCCAGCTCACCCTCAATGACAGGCACTGAGCAGTTCTTC.

This rearrangement joins TRBV28 to TRBJ2-7; D is possibly TRBD1 (6 bases). The CDR3 is made up of 14 amino acids. Per the germline V gene, CDR1 is MDHEN and CDR2 is SYDVKM. Trimming stripped 2 bases from V and 3 bases from J, with 11 bases between. The CDR3 DNA is TGTGCCAGCAGTTTACGCGGACAGTACTACGAGCAGTACTTC. Translating it yields CASSLRGQYYEQYF.

This sequence joins TRBV7-3 and TRBJ2-1, with D possibly TRBD1 on 6 matching bases. The V gene lost 5 bases and the J gene lost 8 bases, with 16 bases spanning the gap. The germline gives CDR1 SGHTA, CDR2 FQGTGA. CDR3 length equals 14 residues. This CDR3 reads CASSLFAGVDEQFF. Written as DNA, the CDR3 is TGTGCCAGCAGCCTCTTCGCAGGGGTTGATGAGCAGTTCTTC. Using reference TRBV7-3 and TRBJ2-1 for the parts outside the CDR3, the full variable domain is GAGVSQTPSNKVTEKGKYVELRCDPISGHTALYWYRQSLGQGPEFLIYFQGTGAADDSGLPNDRFFAVRPEGSVSTLKIQRTERGDSAVYLCASSLFAGVDEQFFGPGTRLTVL.

This clone came up a few times. The chain joins TRBV7-9 to TRBJ1-3; 8 bases match TRBD1. CDR1 SEHNR and CDR2 FQNEAQ come from the germline V gene (reference sequence). The CDR3 loop spans 16 amino acids. V gave up 3 bases and J gave up 3 bases; unmatched junction bases: 7. CDR3 amino acids: CASSFLTGVVGNTIYF. The CDR3 DNA sequence: TGTGCCAGCAGCTTCTTGACAGGGGTCGTTGGAAACACCATATATTTT.

J is TRBJ2-1 and V is TRBV6-5; 9 bases line up with TRBD2. The CDR3 runs to 15 residues. The germline V gene has CDR1 MNHEY and CDR2 SVGAGI. With V trimmed by 6 bases and J by 0 bases, 3 bases remained unmatched. The CDR3 spells CASSLSGSSYNEQFF. The CDR3 nucleotides are TGTGCCAGCAGCCTTAGCGGGAGCTCCTACAATGAGCAGTTCTTC.

The rearrangement joins TRBV6-5 to TRBJ1-2; no reliable D call. Germline V gene lookup returns CDR1 MNHEY and CDR2 SVGAGI. The CDR3 is 14 amino acids. Trimming shortened V by 0 bases and J by 6 bases, and 11 bases separated the two germline ends. The DNA for the CDR3 is TGTGCCAGCAGTTACTCGGGGAGAGCTCATGGCTACACCTTC. Protein: CASSYSGRAHGYTF.

The rearrangement joins TRBV7-9 to TRBJ2-2; 11 bases map to TRBD2. The CDR3 runs to 16 residues. Germline V CDR1 and CDR2: SEHNR, FQNEAQ (reference sequence). J lost 9 bases, V lost 0 bases, and 6 bases had no gene match. The CDR3 region has the DNA TGTGCCAGCAGCTTAGCTGGGACTAGCGGCTTGCGGGAGCTGTTTTTT. Residues: CASSLAGTSGLRELFF.

The chain joins TRBV6-6 to TRBJ1-4; D is unclear. The CDR3 is made up of 14 amino acids. Looked up from germline, CDR1 is MNHNY and CDR2 is SVGAGI (reference sequence). Trimming took off 2 bases at V and 10 bases at J, with 14 bases between the two ends. DNA for the CDR3: TGTGCCAGCAGTTACCTGCCCGAGGAGGGAAAACTGTTTTTT. Amino acid sequence: CASSYLPEEGKLFF.

This chain uses TRBV5-1 with TRBJ2-1; 12 bases map to TRBD2. Germline lookup yields CDR1 SGHRS and CDR2 YFSETQ. This CDR3 has 15 residues. After removal of 4 bases from V and 9 bases from J, the junction contained 8 bases not matched to a gene. This chain's CDR3 is CASSPRTSGVGEQFF. CDR3 coding DNA: TGCGCCAGCAGCCCGCGGACTAGCGGGGTAGGTGAGCAGTTCTTC.

The V gene is TRBV6-2 or TRBV6-3, the J gene TRBJ2-5; 9 nucleotides line up with TRBD2. V lost 1 base and J lost 5; bases outside the gene matches: 5. The CDR3 has 15 residues. Germline V CDR1 and CDR2: MNHEY, SVGEGT. The CDR3 here is CASSYYSGSPETQYF. In DNA, the CDR3 is TGTGCCAGCAGTTACTATAGCGGGAGTCCCGAGACCCAGTACTTC.

The chain carries TRBV6-6 and TRBJ1-1, with D perhaps TRBD1 (6 bases). The V end lost 7 bases, the J end lost 0 bases, and 12 bases lay between the germline ends. Per germline, CDR1 MNHNY and CDR2 SVGAGI (reference sequence). The CDR3 is made up of 14 amino acids. Here the CDR3 DNA reads TGTGCCAGCAATTCCGGGACATTGAACACTGAAGCTTTCTTT. This codes for CASNSGTLNTEAFF.

This clone showed up just once. The rearrangement joins TRBV11-2 to TRBJ2-7; D gene uncertain. The length of the CDR3 is 14 residues. Trimming pared 1 base from V and 3 bases from J, leaving 10 bases between. In germline, CDR1 is SGHAT, CDR2 FQNNGV. The CDR3 spells CASSLGSSGYEQYF. CDR3 sequence (DNA): TGTGCCAGCAGCTTAGGATCTTCAGGCTACGAGCAGTACTTC.

This clone occurred a few times. V usage is TRBV7-3 and J usage is TRBJ2-7; TRBD2 aligns across 12 bases. Per the germline V gene, CDR1 is SGHTA and CDR2 is FQGTGA. CDR3 length: 18 residues. V was pared by 1 base and J by 4 bases, with 11 bases of the junction left unmatched. For the CDR3, the DNA is TGTGCCAGCAGCTTAAGCTCGCCGACTAGCGGGAGTACTTACGAGCAGTACTTC. Protein product: CASSLSSPTSGSTYEQYF.

The CDR3 loop is CASRPRGQIVTEAFF. CDR3 coding DNA: TGTGCCAGCAGACCTAGGGGACAGATAGTCACTGAAGCTTTCTTT. This chain links TRBV6-6 with TRBJ1-1; 7 bases map to TRBD1. The ends lost 6 bases at V and 4 bases at J; junction bases unmatched: 11. The CDR3 runs to 15 residues. Germline loops: CDR1 MNHNY, CDR2 SVGAGI (reference sequence).

The chain couples TRBV6-1 to TRBJ2-1; 11 bases are a match to TRBD2. There are 15 residues in the CDR3. V lost 1 base, J lost 15 bases, and 11 bases stayed unmatched. Germline V gives CDR1 MNHNS, CDR2 SASEGT. The CDR3 DNA follows: TGTGCCAGCAGTGAAGGTGCTAGCGGGGGGACTCGACGGTTCTTC. Translation gives CASSEGASGGTRRFF.

The rearrangement joins TRBV5-1 to TRBJ2-3; 8 bases fit TRBD2. The CDR3 consists of 14 residues. Losses at the gene ends were 4 bases for V and 4 bases for J; bases not matched to a gene: 5. Germline V CDR1 and CDR2: SGHRS, YFSETQ. CDR3 sequence (DNA): TGCGCCAGCAGCGGGGGCGGGGGGTCAGATACGCAGTATTTT. Protein product: CASSGGGGSDTQYF.

The chain carries TRBV7-8 and TRBJ2-2; D unclear. Germline V gene sequence: CDR1 SGHVS, CDR2 FQNEAQ. This CDR3 spans 16 amino acids. The V end was cut by 3 bases, the J end by 1 base, with 12 bases between. The CDR3 here is CASSFESEKNTGELFF. In DNA, the CDR3 is TGTGCCAGCAGCTTTGAGAGCGAAAAGAACACCGGGGAGCTGTTTTTT.

The gene calls are TRBV11-1 and TRBJ2-3, with D perhaps matching TRBD2 (5 bases). Trimming left V 5 bases short and J 0 bases short, with 12 bases between. Germline CDR1 SGHAT, CDR2 FQDESV (reference sequence). There are 15 residues in the CDR3. The CDR3 nucleotides are TGTGCCAGCAGCACTAGGTTTTCTAGCACAGATACGCAGTATTTT. It yields the protein CASSTRFSSTDTQYF. Together with reference TRBV11-1 and TRBJ2-3, the CDR3 gives the full variable domain: EAEVAQSPRYKITEKSQAVAFWCDPISGHATLYWYRQILGQGPELLVQFQDESVVDDSQLPKDRFSAERLKGVDSTLKIQPAELGDSAMYLCASSTRFSSTDTQYFGPGTRLTVL.

The V and J genes are TRBV4-2 and TRBJ1-4, with 9 bases matching TRBD1. The CDR3 has 21 amino acids. V was pared by 0 bases and J by 0 bases, with 14 bases of the junction left unmatched. CDR1 and CDR2 (germline): LGHNA, YNFKEQ. The CDR3 region has the DNA TGTGCCAGCAGCCAAGACCGTTTTGTTGGACAGGGGATTGCAACTAATGAAAAACTGTTTTTT. Its translation: CASSQDRFVGQGIATNEKLFF.

J is TRBJ1-2 and V is TRBV4-3, with TRBD1 matching over 7 bases. Trimming removed 5 bases from V and 9 bases from J; junction bases left unmatched: 9. The CDR3 is made up of 13 amino acids. Germline CDR1 and CDR2: LGHNA and YSLEER. CDR3 in amino acids: CASSKGGQASYTF. CDR3 bases: TGCGCCAGCAGCAAGGGAGGACAGGCGAGCTACACCTTC.

This chain joins TRBV9 and TRBJ2-3, with 8 bases aligning to TRBD2. J gave up 3 bases and V 3 bases, and 6 bases lay outside the gene matches. The CDR3 runs to 15 residues. Germline CDR1 SGDLS, CDR2 YYNGEE. The CDR3 protein is CASSAPAGVTDTQYF. The CDR3 coding sequence is TGTGCCAGCAGCGCCCCAGCGGGAGTGACAGATACGCAGTATTTT.

The V call is TRBV5-1, the J call TRBJ2-1; the match to TRBD2 covers 8 bases. Unmatched junction bases numbered 10, after V lost 0 bases and J lost 8 bases. The CDR3 is 16 residues long. The germline gives CDR1 SGHRS, CDR2 YFSETQ. The CDR3 nucleotides are TGCGCCAGCAGCTTGGCAGCGGGGGAGCCAAGAGATGAGCAGTTCTTC. Protein sequence: CASSLAAGEPRDEQFF.

This clone was seen only a few times. The chain couples TRBV7-2 to TRBJ2-1, with TRBD2 as a possible D gene (6 bases). CDR1 SGHTA and CDR2 FQGNSA come from the germline V gene. The length of the CDR3 is 15 residues. V lost 2 bases to trimming and J lost 8 bases, with 16 bases between them. The CDR3 DNA is TGTGCCAGCAGCTTACAAGGGACTCCCGGGGATGAGCAGTTCTTC. Translation gives CASSLQGTPGDEQFF.